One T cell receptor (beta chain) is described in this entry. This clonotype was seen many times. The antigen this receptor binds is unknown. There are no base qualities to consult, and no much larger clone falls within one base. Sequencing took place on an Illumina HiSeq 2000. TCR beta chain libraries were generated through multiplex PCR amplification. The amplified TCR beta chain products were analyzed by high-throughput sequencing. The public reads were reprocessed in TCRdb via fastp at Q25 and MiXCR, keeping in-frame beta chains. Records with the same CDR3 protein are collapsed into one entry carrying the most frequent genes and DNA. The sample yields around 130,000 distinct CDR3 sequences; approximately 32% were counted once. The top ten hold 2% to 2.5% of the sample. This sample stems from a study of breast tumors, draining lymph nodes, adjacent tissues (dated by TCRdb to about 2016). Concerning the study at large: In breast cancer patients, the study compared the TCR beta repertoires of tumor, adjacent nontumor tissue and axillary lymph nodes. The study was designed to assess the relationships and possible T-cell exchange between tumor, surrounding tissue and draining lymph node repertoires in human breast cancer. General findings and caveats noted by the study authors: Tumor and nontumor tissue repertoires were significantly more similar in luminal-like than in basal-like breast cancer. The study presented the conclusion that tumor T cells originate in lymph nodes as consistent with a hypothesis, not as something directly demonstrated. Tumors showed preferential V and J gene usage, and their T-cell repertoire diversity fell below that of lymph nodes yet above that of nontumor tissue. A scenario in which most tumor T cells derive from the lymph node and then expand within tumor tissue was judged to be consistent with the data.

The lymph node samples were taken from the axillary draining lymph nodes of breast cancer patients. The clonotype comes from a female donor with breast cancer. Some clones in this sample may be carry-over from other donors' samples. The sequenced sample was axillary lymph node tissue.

The CDR3 reads as follows: CASSSSVGETQYF. At the DNA level, the sequence is TGTGCCAGCAGCTCCTCGGTAGGGGAGACCCAGTACTTC. The sequence links TRBV7-3 to TRBJ2-5, with the D segment identity uncertain. The germline V gene gives CDR1 as SGHTA and CDR2 as FQGTGA. Trimming at the junction amounts to 4 bases on V and 5 bases on J, and the germline ends lie 11 bases apart. Inclusive of the bounding cysteine and phenylalanine, the CDR3 is 13 residues long. Only the CDR3 DNA stays, 39 bases, in frame from base 1.